A selection of T cell receptor beta chains follows, all from one sample in a study of blood T cell repertoires in COVID-19. The protocol was immunoSEQ multiplex PCR, while the TCRdb copy is restricted to in-frame clones and leaves out a portion. The repertoire holds about 250,000 clones, with 80% to 90% as singletons. Sequenced: PBMCs or T cells enriched from blood (not recorded which). All receptors come from a man aged 35 to 55 who had recovered from COVID-19. CDR3s include the opening cysteine and the closing phenylalanine or tryptophan. D genes are given only for firm matches. Some rows have no size entry. The others give once, few or many, or a class for an expanded clone.

TRBJ1-5,14,.,.,TRBV7-9,TGTGCCAGCAGCTTAGGTTATAGCAATCAGCCCCAGCATTTT,CASSLGYSNQPQHF
TRBJ2-1,16,.,TRBD2,TRBV7-2,TGTGCCAGCAGCCTGGGACTAGCGAGCTCCTACAATGAGCAGTTCTTC,CASSLGLASSYNEQFF
TRBJ2-5,14,.,TRBD2,TRBV7-2,TGTGCCAGCAGTCGCCTAGCGGGAGTGGAGACCCAGTACTTC,CASSRLAGVETQYF
TRBJ2-5,14,.,.,TRBV10-3,TGTGCCATCAGTGAGGACCGGGTCCGGGGGACCCAGTACTTC,CAISEDRVRGTQYF
TRBJ2-2,17,.,.,TRBV5-8,TGTGCCAGCAGTATAGTTTTGCGGGTCCTCGACACCGGGGAGCTGTTTTTT,CASSIVLRVLDTGELFF
TRBJ1-1,15,.,.,TRBV6-5,TGTGCCAGCAGTTACCTGCGGGAGATGAACACTGAAGCTTTCTTT,CASSYLREMNTEAFF
TRBJ2-2,16,.,TRBD2,TRBV7-2,TGTGCCAGCAGGAACTCCCTAGCGGGAGGTTCCGGGGAGCTGTTTTTT,CASRNSLAGGSGELFF
TRBJ1-5,14,.,TRBD1,TRBV27,TGTGCCAGCAGTCGAGGACAGGGGGGTCAGCCCCAGCATTTT,CASSRGQGGQPQHF
TRBJ2-3,16,.,TRBD1,TRBV27,TGTGCCAGCAGTCCCCTGGACAGGGTGGGCACAGATACGCAGTATTTT,CASSPLDRVGTDTQYF
TRBJ2-1,19,.,.,TRBV1,TGCACCAGCAGCCAAGATCGGCGGGTCTCTCCCCACTCCTACAATGAGCAGTTCTTC,CTSSQDRRVSPHSYNEQFF
TRBJ1-6,15,few,.,TRBV7-2,TGTGCCAGCAGCCCAAAAATGGACAGCAATTCACCCCTCCACTTT,CASSPKMDSNSPLHF
TRBJ1-4,14,.,.,TRBV3-1/TRBV3-2,TGTGCCAGCAGCCCCATCGGGGGGTCTGAAAAACTGTTTTTT,CASSPIGGSEKLFF
TRBJ2-7,15,.,.,TRBV6-5,TGTGCCACTCAGACGGTGGGGCAGGGTGGGTACGAGCAGTACTTC,CATQTVGQGGYEQYF
TRBJ2-1,15,once,.,TRBV9,TGTGCCAGCAGCCCCCCCTCGGGAGTGTACAATGAGCAGTTCTTC,CASSPPSGVYNEQFF
TRBJ1-3,17,.,.,TRBV21-1,TGTGCCAGCAGGTTGTCGTTAGCTACAACACCACGAAACACCATATATTTT,CASRLSLATTPRNTIYF
TRBJ1-1,14,.,.,TRBV7-9,TGTGCCAGCAGCATACAGGGTTCCAGCACTGAAGCTTTCTTT,CASSIQGSSTEAFF
TRBJ2-5,18,.,.,TRBV13,TGTGCCAGCAGCTTAGAGTCGTCGGGCGGGGACAGATGGGAGACCCAGTACTTC,CASSLESSGGDRWETQYF